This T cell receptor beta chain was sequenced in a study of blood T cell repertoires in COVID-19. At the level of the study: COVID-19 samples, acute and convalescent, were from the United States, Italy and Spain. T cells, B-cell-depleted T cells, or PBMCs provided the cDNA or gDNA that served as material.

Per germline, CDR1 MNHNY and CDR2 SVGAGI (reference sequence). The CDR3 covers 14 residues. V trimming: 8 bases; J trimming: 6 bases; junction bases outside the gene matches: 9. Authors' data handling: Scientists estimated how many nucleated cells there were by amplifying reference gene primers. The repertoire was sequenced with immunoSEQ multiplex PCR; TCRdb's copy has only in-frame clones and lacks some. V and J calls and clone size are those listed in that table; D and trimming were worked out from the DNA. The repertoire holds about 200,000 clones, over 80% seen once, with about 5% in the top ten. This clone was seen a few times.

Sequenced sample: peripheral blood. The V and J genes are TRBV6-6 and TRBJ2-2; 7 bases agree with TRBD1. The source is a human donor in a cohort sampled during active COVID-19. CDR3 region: CASHDREGSGELFF. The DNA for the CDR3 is TGTGCCAGCCATGACAGGGAAGGGTCCGGGGAGCTGTTTTTT.